These 17 T cell receptor beta chains were all obtained from the same sample, sequenced in a study of blood T cell repertoires in COVID-19. Clones were sequenced by immunoSEQ multiplex PCR, and TCRdb holds only the in-frame ones, with some missing. The sample shows fewer than 700,000 clones, roughly 89% of them seen only once. Sample: peripheral blood. Receptors were obtained from a woman in her forties or fifties with COVID-19, enrolled during active disease.

V and J are TRBV19 and TRBJ1-5, with D maybe TRBD1 (6 bases). The CDR3 has 14 amino acids. The germline V and J ends were trimmed by 4 bases and 6 bases, with 13 bases remaining between them. CDR1 and CDR2 from the germline V gene are LNHDA and SQIVND (reference sequence). CDR3 residues: CASSSPSGAQPQHF. The CDR3 nucleotides read TGTGCCAGTAGTAGCCCGTCAGGGGCTCAGCCCCAGCATTTT. Full variable domain (missing parts from reference TRBV19 and TRBJ1-5): DGGITQSPKYLFRKEGQNVTLSCEQNLNHDAMYWYRQDPGQGLRLIYYSQIVNDFQKGDIAEGYSVSREKKESFPLTVTSAQKNPTAFYLCASSSPSGAQPQHFGDGTRLSIL.

This chain connects TRBV10-3 to TRBJ2-7; 9 bases align to TRBD1. Germline CDR1 ENHRY, CDR2 SYGVKD. J gave up 4 bases and V 8 bases, and 9 bases lay outside the gene matches. The CDR3 is 14 residues long. The CDR3 DNA is TGTGCCATCGCACCGGGACAGGGAACTTACGAGCAGTACTTC. Translation: CAIAPGQGTYEQYF.

The genes are TRBV6-5 and TRBJ2-7, with TRBD1 matching over 8 bases. The CDR3 loop spans 14 amino acids. CDR1 MNHEY and CDR2 SVGAGI come from the germline V gene. V trimming: 7 bases; J trimming: 4 bases; junction bases outside the gene matches: 9. The CDR3 region has the DNA TGTGCCAGCATCTCCGGGACAGGTGCTTACGAGCAGTACTTC. As protein: CASISGTGAYEQYF.

The rearrangement joins TRBV29-1 to TRBJ1-2; perhaps TRBD1 as D (6 bases). Trimming removed 7 bases from V and 7 bases from J, with 19 bases in between. The CDR3 consists of 13 residues. CDR1 is SQVTM, CDR2 ANQGSEA, per germline. The DNA for the CDR3 is TGCAGCGCCCGAGGGGGGGGCGACCGTGGCTACACCTTC. Amino acids: CSARGGGDRGYTF.

The rearrangement joins TRBV7-6 to TRBJ2-7; the match to TRBD1 covers 9 bases. CDR1 and CDR2 (germline): SGHVS, FNYEAQ. The CDR3 covers 14 residues. The V and J ends lost 0 bases and 6 bases, in that order; junction bases with no gene match: 3. CDR3 in amino acids: CASSLAGQGSEQYF. Here the CDR3 DNA reads TGTGCCAGCAGCTTAGCGGGACAGGGTAGCGAGCAGTACTTC.

V and J are TRBV24-1 and TRBJ2-7; D is possibly TRBD2 (5 bases). The V gene's germline CDR1 is KGHDR and CDR2 SFDVKD. Trimming pared 6 bases from V and 3 bases from J, leaving 14 bases between. The CDR3 runs 14 residues. CDR3 sequence: CATSSKLDYYEQYF. CDR3 DNA sequence: TGTGCCACCAGTTCCAAACTAGATTACTACGAGCAGTACTTC.

The chain joins TRBV25-1 to TRBJ1-1, with a weak D call TRBD1 (5 bases). From germline, CDR1 is MGHDK and CDR2 SYGVNS. V lost 9 bases, J lost 3 bases, and 11 bases lay in between. CDR3 size: 12 residues. The CDR3 sequence: CASVAGDTEAFF. For the CDR3, the DNA is TGTGCCAGTGTAGCGGGGGACACTGAAGCTTTCTTT.

The chain joins TRBV3-1 (or the pseudogene TRBV3-2) to TRBJ1-3; 8 bases line up with TRBD1. Germline V gene data show CDR1 as LGHDT and CDR2 as YNNKEL (reference sequence). The CDR3 runs 15 residues. V was clipped by 4 bases and J by 2 bases; unmatched bases: 4. CDR3 coding DNA: TGTGCCAGCAGCCTAGGACAGGGAGCTGGAAACACCATATATTTT. Amino acids: CASSLGQGAGNTIYF.

The gene calls are TRBV2 and TRBJ1-5, with TRBD1 matching over 9 bases. Germline lookup yields CDR1 SNHLY and CDR2 FYNNEI. The CDR3 runs to 14 residues. The J segment lost 7 bases and the V segment lost 6 bases, leaving 7 bases of the junction unmatched. The CDR3 nucleotides read TGTGCCAGCAGGGGGACAGGGCGTGCCCAGCCCCAGCATTTT. This sequence encodes CASRGTGRAQPQHF.

The chain links TRBV10-3 to TRBJ2-6, with D tentatively TRBD1 (5 bases). Germline CDR1 is ENHRY and CDR2 is SYGVKD. The ends were cut back, 8 bases at V and 2 bases at J, with 13 bases in the middle. This CDR3 region has 15 residues. The CDR3 protein is CAISQARAGANVLTF. DNA of the CDR3: TGTGCCATCTCACAGGCTAGGGCTGGGGCCAACGTCCTGACTTTC.

J is TRBJ2-7 and V is TRBV5-6; tentatively, D is TRBD2 (5 bases). This CDR3 has 16 residues. Trimming left V 0 bases short and J 3 bases short, with 16 bases between. Per germline, CDR1 SGHDT and CDR2 YYEEEE. The CDR3 spells CASSLEATGFLYEQYF. DNA of the CDR3: TGTGCCAGCAGCTTGGAGGCCACGGGATTCCTCTACGAGCAGTACTTC.

This sequence joins TRBV4-1 and TRBJ2-1; 8 bases line up with TRBD1. Trimming cost V 8 bases and J 8 bases; bases outside gene matches: 14. Germline V gene sequence: CDR1 MGHRA, CDR2 YSYEKL. This CDR3 has 15 amino acids. This CDR3 is CASRPGPGQVDEQFF. CDR3 coding DNA: TGCGCCAGCCGTCCCGGTCCGGGACAGGTCGATGAGCAGTTCTTC.

The chain has TRBV9 and TRBJ2-3; unclear D gene. The CDR3 loop spans 12 amino acids. Germline CDR1 and CDR2: SGDLS and YYNGEE. V shed 4 bases and J shed 8 bases, with 11 bases lying between them. Written as DNA, the CDR3 is TGTGCCAGCAGCCCGATCCCGGGTACGCAGTATTTT. Translated: CASSPIPGTQYF.

This clone was counted a few times. This chain uses TRBV3-1 (or the pseudogene TRBV3-2) with TRBJ2-7, with D perhaps matching TRBD2 (6 bases). The CDR3 spans 13 residues. Trimming left V 9 bases short and J 6 bases short, with 18 bases between. Germline-derived CDR1 and CDR2 are LGHDT and YNNKEL (reference sequence). For the CDR3, the DNA is TGTGCCAGTCCTGCCCGGAGGGGCAGCGAGCAGTACTTC. Translating gives CASPARRGSEQYF.

The chain combines TRBV11-1 with TRBJ2-7, with a tentative D call TRBD2 (6 bases). CDR3 length: 15 residues. V was trimmed by 4 bases and J by 3 bases, leaving 16 bases between them. Germline CDR1 and CDR2: SGHAT and FQDESV (reference sequence). The CDR3 loop reads CASSSAGGTGYEQYF. CDR3 coding DNA: TGTGCCAGCAGCTCAGCCGGGGGTACGGGCTACGAGCAGTACTTC. The variable domain in full, with the rest retrieved from reference TRBV11-1 and TRBJ2-7, is EAEVAQSPRYKITEKSQAVAFWCDPISGHATLYWYRQILGQGPELLVQFQDESVVDDSQLPKDRFSAERLKGVDSTLKIQPAELGDSAMYLCASSSAGGTGYEQYFGPGTRLTVT.

In this sample, this clone turned up once. The V call is TRBV6-5, the J call TRBJ1-1, with a weak D call TRBD1 (5 bases). CDR3 length: 13 amino acids. Germline V gene sequence: CDR1 MNHEY, CDR2 SVGAGI. V lost 5 bases and J 8 bases, leaving 15 bases between the germline ends. The DNA of the CDR3 is TGTGCCAGCAGTCTTCGCGGGGCGGGAGAAGCTTTCTTT. This sequence encodes CASSLRGAGEAFF.

The chain combines TRBV9 with TRBJ1-6, with a weak D call TRBD1 (5 bases). Germline V gene lookup returns CDR1 SGDLS and CDR2 YYNGEE. The CDR3 runs to 14 residues. The V gene lost 7 bases and the J gene lost 6 bases, with 14 bases spanning the gap. This CDR3 reads CASARGWGNSPLHF. CDR3 coding DNA: TGTGCCAGCGCGCGGGGCTGGGGTAATTCACCCCTCCACTTT. Combining the CDR3 with reference TRBV9 and TRBJ1-6 gives the whole variable domain DSGVTQTPKHLITATGQRVTLRCSPRSGDLSVYWYQQSLDQGLQFLIQYYNGEERAKGNILERFSAQQFPDLHSELNLSSLELGDSALYFCASARGWGNSPLHFGNGTRLTVT.